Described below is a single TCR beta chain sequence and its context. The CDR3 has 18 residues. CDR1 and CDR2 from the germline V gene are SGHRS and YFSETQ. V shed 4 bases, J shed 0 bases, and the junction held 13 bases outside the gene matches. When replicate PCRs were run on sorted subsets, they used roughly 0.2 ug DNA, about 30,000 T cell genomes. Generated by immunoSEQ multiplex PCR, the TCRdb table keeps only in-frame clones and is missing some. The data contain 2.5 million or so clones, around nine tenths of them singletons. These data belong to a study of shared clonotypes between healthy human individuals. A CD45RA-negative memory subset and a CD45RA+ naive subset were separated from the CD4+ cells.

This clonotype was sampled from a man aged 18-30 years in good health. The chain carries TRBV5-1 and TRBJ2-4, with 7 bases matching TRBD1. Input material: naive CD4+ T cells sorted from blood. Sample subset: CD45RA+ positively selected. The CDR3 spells CASSPPVAGGRAKNIQYF. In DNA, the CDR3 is TGCGCCAGCAGCCCCCCCGTGGCAGGGGGACGAGCCAAAAACATTCAGTACTTC.